The 17 T cell receptor beta chains presented below share a single source sample, sequenced in a study of metastatic and nonmetastatic thyroid tumors. TCRdb re-clonotyped the PCR reads via MiXCR. The data show several thousand clones, 27% seen once. Thyroid surgery took place with no prior treatment in any patient. The specimen sequenced was adjacent normal tissue. Receptors were obtained from a male donor with papillary thyroid cancer or a benign thyroid nodule (not recorded which). Some clones in this sample may be carry-over from other donors' samples.

This clone was found a few times. The rearrangement joins TRBV19 to TRBJ2-2, with 7 bases lining up with TRBD1. The V gene end was trimmed by 3 bases and the J gene end by 4 bases; junction bases not matched to a gene: 11. The CDR3 totals 17 residues. Germline CDR1 is LNHDA and CDR2 is SQIVND (reference sequence). The CDR3 bases are TGTGCCAGTAGTATGTACCCGACAGGGCGTATCACCGGGGAGCTGTTTTTT. It specifies CASSMYPTGRITGELFF.

By frequency in the sample, this clone is large. The rearrangement joins TRBV6-1 to TRBJ2-6; D may be TRBD2 (5 bases). CDR1 is MNHNS, CDR2 SASEGT, per germline. There are 16 residues in the CDR3. The germline V and J ends were trimmed by 6 bases and 2 bases, with 14 bases remaining between them. CDR3 coding DNA: TGTGCCAGCAGGGACGTAGGGAGACCTGGGGCCAACGTCCTGACTTTC. Amino acids: CASRDVGRPGANVLTF.

The gene calls are TRBV11-2 and TRBJ2-7; D may correspond to TRBD1 or TRBD2 (5 bases each). CDR1 SGHAT and CDR2 FQNNGV come from the germline V gene. The CDR3 is 14 amino acids. Trimming left V 5 bases short and J 3 bases short, with 14 bases between. CDR3 DNA: TGTGCCAGCAGCCCAGTGGGGGAGAACTACGAGCAGTACTTC. Protein sequence: CASSPVGENYEQYF.

The V call is TRBV5-1, the J call TRBJ2-1; the match to TRBD2 covers 14 bases. Germline trimming cut 3 bases from V and 10 bases from J; bases unmatched to any gene: 6. The V gene's germline CDR1 is SGHRS and CDR2 YFSETQ. This CDR3 spans 15 amino acids. CDR3 loop: CASSWRGLAGDEQFF. The CDR3, as DNA: TGCGCCAGCAGCTGGAGGGGACTAGCGGGAGACGAGCAGTTCTTC.

This clone was found once. The germline gene is not matched at one end of the junction; a read error may be the cause. V gene TRBV7-9 combines with J gene TRBJ2-7; 9 bases fit TRBD2. CDR3 length: 14 amino acids. Per the germline V gene, CDR1 is SEHNR and CDR2 is FQNEAQ (reference sequence). The CDR3 nucleotides are TGTGCCAGCAGCGACTCACTAGCGGGCTACGGGCAGTACTTC. As protein: CASSDSLAGYGQYF.

Worth noting for this clone: A clone one base away is much larger, so this may be a read error. The same CDR3 also results from other DNA sequences found in this sample. The CDR3 protein is CASSPPSSGANVLTF. CDR3 in DNA: TGTGCCAGCAGCCCCCCTTCCTCTGGGGCCAACGTCCTGACTTTC. This rearrangement joins TRBV7-9 to TRBJ2-6; D unclear. Trimming pared 5 bases from V and 0 bases from J, leaving 8 bases between. Germline CDR1 and CDR2: SEHNR and FQNEAQ (reference sequence). CDR3 length: 15 residues.

V usage is TRBV30 and J usage is TRBJ1-6; possibly TRBD1 for D (6 bases). The CDR3 loop spans 14 amino acids. CDR1 and CDR2 (germline): GTSNPN, SVGIG (reference sequence). V was shortened by 8 bases and J by 7 bases, with 18 bases between the two germline ends. The CDR3 spells CAAKRGGMNSPLHF. The CDR3, as DNA: TGTGCCGCCAAAAGGGGGGGGATGAATTCACCCCTCCACTTT.

This clone came up a few times. The V and J genes are TRBV6-2 or TRBV6-3 and TRBJ2-7; the D is unclear. Trimming left V 6 bases short and J 6 bases short, with 21 bases between. The CDR3 covers 15 residues. The germline CDR1 and CDR2 sequences are MNHEY and SVGEGT. CDR3: CASSQPLNPSREQYF. The DNA for the CDR3 is TGTGCCAGCAGCCAACCTCTTAACCCCTCCCGCGAGCAGTACTTC.

V and J are TRBV5-1 and TRBJ1-5; D remains unclear. The CDR3 spans 15 residues. Trimming cost V 0 bases and J 3 bases, with 10 bases left between them. The germline CDR1 and CDR2 sequences are SGHRS and YFSETQ. The CDR3 spells CASSLEPGPNQPQHF. In nucleotides, the CDR3 is TGCGCCAGCAGCTTGGAGCCGGGCCCCAATCAGCCCCAGCATTTT.

This clone appeared many times. In the same sample, other DNA sequences code for this CDR3. The rearrangement joins TRBV28 to TRBJ2-7; TRBD1 aligns across 7 bases. Germline trimming cut 5 bases from V and 3 bases from J; bases unmatched to any gene: 10. CDR3 length: 15 amino acids. From germline, CDR1 is MDHEN and CDR2 SYDVKM. The CDR3 sequence is CASSGVGTASYEQYF. CDR3 nucleotide sequence: TGTGCCAGCAGTGGGGTAGGGACAGCAAGCTACGAGCAGTACTTC.

The gene calls are TRBV10-3 and TRBJ2-7, with 8 bases lining up with TRBD1. Unmatched junction bases numbered 14, after V lost 2 bases and J lost 5 bases. Germline V gene lookup returns CDR1 ENHRY and CDR2 SYGVKD. The CDR3 spans 17 residues. The CDR3 reads CAISEPSYFSGGDEQYF. The CDR3 DNA reads TGTGCCATCAGTGAGCCATCGTACTTTTCAGGGGGCGACGAGCAGTACTTC.

This clone has only a few counts. The chain couples TRBV10-3 to TRBJ2-2, with D possibly matching TRBD2 (6 bases). Germline-derived CDR1 and CDR2 are ENHRY and SYGVKD. The CDR3 has 17 amino acids. The V gene lost 0 bases and the J gene lost 0 bases, with 11 bases spanning the gap. CDR3 protein: CAISESVGTSNTGELFF. The DNA for the CDR3 is TGTGCCATCAGTGAGTCGGTGGGGACTTCGAACACCGGGGAGCTGTTTTTT.

CDR3 sequence reads: CASSPRQGPYEQYF. For the CDR3, the DNA is TGTGCCAGCAGCCCCCGACAAGGCCCCTACGAGCAGTACTTC. The chain employs TRBV12-3 or TRBV12-4 and TRBJ2-7; D unresolved. With 6 bases removed from V and 2 bases from J, the gap between germline ends came to 14 bases. The CDR3 runs 14 residues.

By proportion, this clone is medium-sized (0.01 to 0.1%). The gene calls are TRBV19 and TRBJ2-3, with a possible D match to TRBD2 (6 bases). In germline, CDR1 is LNHDA, CDR2 SQIVND (reference sequence). The CDR3 extends over 16 amino acids. The germline V and J ends were trimmed by 1 base and 0 bases, with 11 bases remaining between them. The CDR3 protein is CASSIGLGSSTDTQYF. DNA of the CDR3: TGTGCCAGTAGTATAGGACTAGGGTCTAGCACAGATACGCAGTATTTT.

The chain combines TRBV28 with TRBJ2-7; D call uncertain. Germline CDR1 is MDHEN and CDR2 is SYDVKM. The CDR3 is 12 residues long. Trimming removed 9 bases from V and 5 bases from J, with 14 bases in between. For the CDR3, the DNA is TGTGCCAGAAGGTGGCATGGGCACGAGCAGTACTTC. It specifies CARRWHGHEQYF.

The chain combines TRBV5-1 with TRBJ1-6; 8 positions match TRBD1. Looked up from germline, CDR1 is SGHRS and CDR2 is YFSETQ. The CDR3 length is 15 residues. The V segment lost 0 bases and the J segment 9 bases; nucleotides outside the gene matches: 5. CDR3 loop: CASSLDAGGSSPLHF. CDR3 sequence (DNA): TGCGCCAGCAGCTTGGATGCAGGGGGCAGTTCACCCCTCCACTTT.

Concerning this clone: The final CDR3 position lacks the conserved phenylalanine or tryptophan, pointing to a likely read error. This chain uses TRBV5-1 with TRBJ2-3; D gene ambiguous. CDR1 is SGHRS and CDR2 is YFSETQ in the germline V gene. This CDR3 spans 16 amino acids. The V end was cut by 2 bases, the J end by 4 bases, with 17 bases between. The CDR3 nucleotides read TGCGCCAGCAGCTTTCTCAAGGTGGAAGTCGCAGATACGCAGTATTCT. Its protein is CASSFLKVEVADTQYS.